These 15 T cell receptor beta chains came from one sample sequenced in a study of neurological immune-mediated disorders. Each CDR3 protein gets one entry after TCRdb re-called the 5' RACE reads with MiXCR. The sample includes about 55,000 distinct CDR3 sequences, less than 25% of them seen just once. As to time point: technical triplicate 2. The source material was PBMCs. Receptor source: a man aged 55 to 70 with HTLV-1-associated myelopathy (HAM/TSP).

This clonotype has at least ten counts. The J gene is TRBJ1-6, the V gene TRBV29-1, with TRBD1 matching 8 bases. CDR1 and CDR2 (germline): SQVTM, ANQGSEA. The CDR3 is made up of 14 amino acids. The V and J ends lost 4 bases and 7 bases, in that order; junction bases with no gene match: 6. The CDR3 here is CSVGTGLGNSPLHF. CDR3 nucleotide sequence: TGCAGCGTTGGGACAGGGCTCGGGAATTCACCCCTCCACTTT.

This clonotype was picked up many times. At one end, the junction sequence differs from germline, possibly due to a read error. The rearrangement joins TRBV7-7 to TRBJ2-2; D is unresolved. CDR3 length: 16 residues. Germline-derived CDR1 and CDR2 are SSHAT and FNYEAQ (reference sequence). DNA for the CDR3: TGTGCTAGCAGCTTAGGCAGAACAATCAGCACCGGGGAGCTGTTTTTT. Encoded protein: CASSLGRTISTGELFF. The whole variable domain, remainder taken from reference TRBV7-7 and TRBJ2-2, is GAGVSQSPRYKVTKRGQDVTLRCDPISSHATLYWYQQALGQGPEFLTYFNYEAQPDKSGLPSDRFSAERPEGSISTLTIQRTEQRDSAMYRCASSLGRTISTGELFFGEGSRLTVL.

The chain joins TRBV7-2 to TRBJ1-2; D not resolved. CDR1 and CDR2 from the germline V gene are SGHTA and FQGNSA. With 5 bases removed from V and 4 bases from J, the gap between germline ends came to 17 bases. CDR3 length equals 15 residues. CDR3 coding DNA: TGTGCCAGCAGCACCCGAGCGGATTATGGCTATGGCTACACCTTC. It translates to CASSTRADYGYGYTF.

The genes are TRBV20-1 and TRBJ1-6; TRBD1 is a possible D gene (6 bases). Germline V lookup: CDR1 DFQATT, CDR2 SNEGSKA (reference sequence). The CDR3 is 15 residues long. Trimming stripped 2 bases from V and 9 bases from J, with 17 bases between. DNA of the CDR3: TGCAGTGCTAGACCCTCCCGACAGGCGGGTTCACCCCTCCACTTT. Translating it yields CSARPSRQAGSPLHF.

This chain connects TRBV6-2 or TRBV6-3 to TRBJ1-1, with a possible D match to TRBD1 (6 bases). Germline CDR1 and CDR2: MNHEY and SVGEGT. V lost 6 bases, J lost 4 bases, and 18 bases lay in between. CDR3 length equals 15 residues. The CDR3, as DNA: TGTGCCAGCAGATCGGGGGGGCTCATGGGCACTGAAGCTTTCTTT. Its translation is CASRSGGLMGTEAFF.

This clonotype has at least ten counts. The chain has TRBV29-1 and TRBJ1-1; TRBD1 matches at 9 bases. Unmatched junction bases numbered 9, after V lost 5 bases and J lost 11 bases. Germline CDR1 reads SQVTM; CDR2 reads ANQGSEA. The CDR3 length is 12 residues. The CDR3 DNA is TGCAGCGTTAAACCGGGACAGGGAGTGGCTTTCTTT. Protein: CSVKPGQGVAFF.

The V and J genes are TRBV7-9 and TRBJ2-2; 9 nucleotides line up with TRBD1. Trimming removed 5 bases from V and 4 bases from J; junction bases left unmatched: 8. The CDR3 has 16 residues. CDR1 is SEHNR, CDR2 FQNEAQ, per germline (reference sequence). The CDR3 sequence is CASSLGGTGLTGELFF. CDR3 sequence (DNA): TGTGCCAGCAGCCTGGGCGGGACAGGGCTCACCGGGGAGCTGTTTTTT.

This clonotype has a count of ten or more. The chain carries TRBV27 and TRBJ2-7, with D possibly called TRBD1 or TRBD2 (6 bases each). Deletions cut 5 bases from V and 4 bases from J, with 21 bases between. CDR1 and CDR2 from the germline V gene are MNHEY and SMNVEV (reference sequence). The CDR3 is 16 residues long. As DNA, the CDR3 is TGTGCCAGCAGTCGATACGCCCGGGGGCGAGGGTACGAGCAGTACTTC. It specifies CASSRYARGRGYEQYF.

The chain links TRBV28 to TRBJ2-4; perhaps TRBD2 as D (6 bases). Germline lookup yields CDR1 MDHEN and CDR2 SYDVKM. This CDR3 has 14 amino acids. The ends were cut back, 7 bases at V and 4 bases at J, with 14 bases in the middle. The CDR3 DNA is TGTGCCAGCACCTTAGGGACTCATAAAAACATTCAGTACTTC. It yields the protein CASTLGTHKNIQYF.

This clonotype was recorded many times. The V and J genes are TRBV5-1 and TRBJ2-6; the match to TRBD2 covers 8 bases. The V gene end was trimmed by 3 bases and the J gene end by 0 bases; junction bases not matched to a gene: 5. This CDR3 contains 17 residues. The germline gives CDR1 SGHRS, CDR2 YFSETQ. The CDR3 coding sequence is TGCGCCAGCAGCTCGGGAGGGATCGACTCTGGGGCCAACGTCCTGACTTTC. Translation gives CASSSGGIDSGANVLTF.

The rearrangement joins TRBV2 to TRBJ2-7; perhaps TRBD1 as D (6 bases). This CDR3 has 15 amino acids. The V and J ends lost 6 bases and 0 bases respectively, with 15 bases between them. Per germline, CDR1 SNHLY and CDR2 FYNNEI. The CDR3: CASRTGPDYSYEQYF. The DNA for the CDR3 is TGTGCCAGCAGGACAGGACCCGATTACTCCTACGAGCAGTACTTC.

Ten or more counts support this clonotype. The CDR3 region has the DNA TGCAGTGCTAGTAGGACTAGCGGGAGTAATGAGCAGTTCTTC. Translated: CSASRTSGSNEQFF. The gene calls are TRBV20-1 and TRBJ2-1, with TRBD2 identical over 13 bases. The V segment lost 3 bases and the J segment 7 bases; nucleotides outside the gene matches: 3. The CDR3 covers 14 residues. Per germline, CDR1 DFQATT and CDR2 SNEGSKA (reference sequence).

This clonotype was found many times. The chain is built from TRBV12-3 or TRBV12-4 and TRBJ1-5; 11 bases map to TRBD1. The V segment lost 4 bases and the J segment 9 bases; nucleotides outside the gene matches: 8. This CDR3 is built from 15 residues. CDR3: CASSSGTGGYGPQHF. CDR3 sequence (DNA): TGTGCCAGCAGTTCCGGGACAGGGGGTTATGGGCCCCAGCATTTT.

The V call is TRBV7-2, the J call TRBJ2-5, with D possibly being TRBD1 (6 bases). There are 18 residues in the CDR3. Germline V gives CDR1 SGHTA, CDR2 FQGNSA. V lost 6 bases, J lost 3 bases, and 26 bases lay in between. The CDR3 protein is CASSYEAGVTIQKETQYF. CDR3 coding DNA: TGTGCCAGCAGTTACGAGGCAGGGGTCACGATACAGAAAGAGACCCAGTACTTC.

This clonotype has only a few counts. V gene TRBV2 combines with J gene TRBJ1-5, with D tentatively TRBD1 (5 bases). Between the trimmed V and J ends, which lost 7 bases and 3 bases, there was a span of 16 bases. This CDR3 comprises 15 residues. In germline, CDR1 is SNHLY, CDR2 FYNNEI. In DNA form, the CDR3 reads TGTGCCAGCACCAATGGAGGGGTTCCCAATCAGCCCCAGCATTTT. It encodes CASTNGGVPNQPQHF.